Listed below are T cell receptor beta chains from one sample, sequenced in a study of response to subunit inactivated influenza vaccine. TCRdb reanalysed the RT-PCR reads using MiXCR and keeps one entry per CDR3 protein. Here the sample spans about 170,000 distinct CDR3 sequences, approximately 12% being singletons. Separately, the same data were catalogued under a study of T cells expressing NK-cell markers.

This specimen consisted of CD8+ T cells sorted from PBMCs, obtained 11 to 12 days after vaccination. These receptors were taken from a man between 50 and 59 years old who received an inactivated influenza vaccine. Both conserved end residues are part of each CDR3. Fields, in order: CDR3 protein, CDR3 DNA, D gene, V gene, J gene, clone size. A D gene is named only where the DNA matches it firmly. The size field is filled for only some rows; it gives once, few, many or a size class.

CASSLGGYSYEQYF	TGTGCCAGCAGCTTGGGCGGCTACTCCTACGAGCAGTACTTC	NA	TRBV5-5	TRBJ2-7	many
CASSPKQFVNEKLFF	TGTGCCAGCAGCCCTAAGCAGTTTGTAAATGAAAAACTGTTTTTT	NA	TRBV5-5	TRBJ1-4	NA
CASSYRLEAGNEQFF	TGTGCCAGCAGCTATCGACTAGAGGCTGGTAATGAGCAGTTCTTC	NA	TRBV28	TRBJ2-1	NA
CASSLGSGGNIQYF	TGTGCCAGCAGTTTAGGGTCGGGGGGGAACATTCAGTACTTC	TRBD2	TRBV27	TRBJ2-4	NA
CASSAGTGVAQPQHF	TGTGCCAGCAGTGCCGGGACAGGGGTTGCTCAGCCCCAGCATTTT	TRBD1	TRBV2	TRBJ1-5	NA
CASSLVLPGRVTEAFF	TGTGCCAGCAGCTTAGTTTTGCCAGGGAGGGTAACTGAAGCTTTCTTT	NA	TRBV7-9	TRBJ1-1	NA
CASRHSIRVDEQFF	TGTGCCAGCAGACACTCGATCAGGGTCGATGAGCAGTTCTTC	NA	TRBV2	TRBJ2-1	NA
CASTDGAEAFF	TGTGCCAGTACCGACGGGGCTGAAGCTTTCTTT	NA	TRBV19	TRBJ1-1	few
CASSYWAGTDTQYF	TGTGCCAGCAGTTATTGGGCAGGCACAGATACGCAGTATTTT	NA	TRBV6-5	TRBJ2-3	few
CSVDPSRGAPETQYF	TGCAGCGTCGACCCCTCCCGGGGAGCTCCAGAGACCCAGTACTTC	NA	TRBV29-1	TRBJ2-5	many
CASSPGTGRSSDTQYF	TGTGCCAGCAGCCCAGGGACAGGGAGGAGCTCAGATACGCAGTATTTT	TRBD1	TRBV7-9	TRBJ2-3	few
CASSLFRQPQHF	TGTGCCAGCAGTCTGTTTCGTCAGCCCCAGCATTTT	NA	TRBV12-3/TRBV12-4	TRBJ1-5	NA
CASSFRSDLPYEQYF	TGTGCCAGCAGTTTCCGATCGGACCTACCCTACGAGCAGTACTTC	NA	TRBV28	TRBJ2-7	NA
CASSENIGSYYEQYF	TGTGCCAGCAGTGAGAATATCGGATCCTACTACGAGCAGTACTTC	NA	TRBV6-1	TRBJ2-7	NA
CASSYGVELADTQYF	TGTGCCAGCAGTTACGGTGTAGAGCTCGCAGATACGCAGTATTTT	NA	TRBV6-2/TRBV6-3	TRBJ2-3	many
CASSLGSRGENEQFF	TGTGCCAGCAGCTTAGGATCAAGGGGGGAGAATGAGCAGTTCTTC	NA	TRBV13	TRBJ2-1	NA
CASSGTGGQHYGYTF	TGTGCCAGCAGCGGGACAGGAGGGCAGCACTATGGCTACACCTTC	TRBD1	TRBV9	TRBJ1-2	NA
CASLKIPGSGDTQYF	TGTGCCAGCCTAAAGATTCCAGGGAGTGGGGATACGCAGTATTTT	NA	TRBV5-4	TRBJ2-3	NA
CASGVWGGEQYF	TGCGCCAGCGGGGTTTGGGGGGGCGAGCAGTACTTC	TRBD2	TRBV10-2	TRBJ2-7	NA
CASSAQFNTEAFF	TGTGCCAGCAGCGCACAGTTCAACACTGAAGCTTTCTTT	NA	TRBV11-2	TRBJ1-1	few
CASSAGGRGGDGYEQYF	TGTGCCAGCAGCGCCGGTGGCCGGGGGGGGGATGGCTACGAGCAGTACTTC	TRBD2	TRBV9	TRBJ2-7	NA
CASSLSWYEQYF	TGTGCCAGCAGTCTATCGTGGTACGAGCAGTACTTC	NA	TRBV12-3/TRBV12-4	TRBJ2-7	few
CASRYGQGSQPQHF	TGTGCCAGCAGATACGGACAGGGCAGTCAGCCCCAGCATTTT	TRBD1	TRBV6-5	TRBJ1-5	NA
CSARGPQNTEAFF	TGCAGTGCCAGGGGGCCGCAGAACACTGAAGCTTTCTTT	TRBD1	TRBV20-1	TRBJ1-1	few
CASSVTDTQYF	TGTGCCAGCAGCGTCACAGATACGCAGTATTTT	NA	TRBV7-6	TRBJ2-3	NA
CAITLPGTGELFF	TGTGCCATCACCCTACCGGGGACAGGGGAGCTGTTTTTT	NA	TRBV10-3	TRBJ2-2	NA
CATSRDRNVGSKNIQYF	TGTGCCACCAGCAGAGATCGGAACGTGGGGTCCAAAAACATTCAGTACTTC	NA	TRBV15	TRBJ2-4	NA
CASSFRYGAYQETQYF	TGTGCCAGCAGTTTTCGGTATGGCGCATACCAAGAGACCCAGTACTTC	NA	TRBV27	TRBJ2-5	many
CASSLGLRDQYF	TGTGCCAGCAGTTTAGGGTTGCGGGACCAGTACTTC	NA	TRBV12-3/TRBV12-4	TRBJ2-5	NA
CASSFGLAGTYNEQFF	TGTGCCAGCAGCTTCGGACTAGCGGGCACCTACAATGAGCAGTTCTTC	TRBD2	TRBV7-9	TRBJ2-1	NA
CASSLVISPADEQFF	TGTGCCAGCAGCTTAGTCATCTCCCCGGCAGATGAGCAGTTCTTC	NA	TRBV7-2	TRBJ2-1	NA
CASSELIRDRVSEQYF	TGTGCCAGCAGTGAGTTAATCCGGGACAGGGTCTCCGAGCAGTACTTC	TRBD1	TRBV6-1	TRBJ2-7	NA
CASSAWDRGNIQYF	TGTGCCAGCAGTGCATGGGACAGGGGAAACATTCAGTACTTC	TRBD1	TRBV12-3/TRBV12-4	TRBJ2-4	few
CATSSTGNSYEQYF	TGTGCCACCAGCAGTACAGGGAACTCCTACGAGCAGTACTTC	NA	TRBV15	TRBJ2-7	few
CASSLWTAYEQYF	TGTGCCAGCAGCTTGTGGACAGCCTACGAGCAGTACTTC	NA	TRBV5-5	TRBJ2-7	many
CASGETGVGQPQHF	TGTGCCAGCGGAGAGACAGGGGTGGGTCAGCCCCAGCATTTT	TRBD1	TRBV6-2/TRBV6-3	TRBJ1-5	few
CSARDRKGMVPQHF	TGCAGTGCTAGAGATCGGAAAGGGATGGTTCCCCAGCATTTT	NA	TRBV20-1	TRBJ1-5	NA
CSARRGSTDTQYF	TGCAGTGCTAGGAGGGGAAGCACAGATACGCAGTATTTT	NA	TRBV20-1	TRBJ2-3	few
CASTLRRASYNEQFF	TGTGCCAGCACCCTTCGGAGGGCCAGCTACAATGAGCAGTTCTTC	NA	TRBV7-8	TRBJ2-1	NA
CSANGGRETQYF	TGCAGTGCTAATGGGGGCCGAGAGACCCAGTACTTC	NA	TRBV20-1	TRBJ2-5	NA
CASSYGGELTGTEAFF	TGTGCCAGCAGTTACGGTGGGGAGCTTACGGGAACTGAAGCTTTCTTT	NA	TRBV6-5	TRBJ1-1	many
CASSISYNEQFF	TGTGCCAGTAGTATCTCCTACAATGAGCAGTTCTTC	NA	TRBV19	TRBJ2-1	NA
CATSDRVGGKWNEQFF	TGTGCCACCAGTGATCGTGTTGGAGGGAAGTGGAATGAGCAGTTCTTC	NA	TRBV24-1	TRBJ2-1	few
CASSPFAFTDTQYF	TGTGCCAGCAGCCCCTTTGCGTTTACAGATACGCAGTATTTT	NA	TRBV7-2	TRBJ2-3	few
CASSLSYGRGYNEQFF	TGTGCCAGCAGCTTAAGTTATGGCAGGGGCTACAATGAGCAGTTCTTC	NA	TRBV7-9	TRBJ2-1	few
CASRLRDSILDEQFF	TGTGCCAGTAGGTTAAGAGACAGTATTCTCGATGAGCAGTTCTTC	NA	TRBV19	TRBJ2-1	few
CASSLSLLAGVYEQYF	TGTGCCAGCAGTTTATCCCTACTAGCGGGAGTCTACGAGCAGTACTTC	TRBD2	TRBV28	TRBJ2-7	NA
CASSPLPDGKETQYF	TGCGCCAGCAGCCCCCTTCCCGACGGCAAAGAGACCCAGTACTTC	NA	TRBV4-3	TRBJ2-5	many
CASSQGTSGGKTDTQYF	TGCGCCAGCAGCCAAGGAACTAGCGGGGGAAAAACAGATACGCAGTATTTT	TRBD2	TRBV4-3	TRBJ2-3	many
CASCKQASFTYEQYF	TGTGCCAGCTGCAAGCAGGCGTCTTTTACCTACGAGCAGTACTTC	NA	TRBV12-5	TRBJ2-7	NA
CASSPDRTMNTEAFF	TGTGCCAGCAGCCCGGACAGAACCATGAACACTGAAGCTTTCTTT	NA	TRBV7-9	TRBJ1-1	many
CASTSGTSGSGELFF	TGTGCCAGCACCTCCGGGACTAGCGGGAGCGGGGAGCTGTTTTTT	TRBD2	TRBV9	TRBJ2-2	NA
CASSEWGPAQYF	TGTGCCAGCAGTGAGTGGGGGCCGGCGCAGTATTTT	NA	TRBV6-4	TRBJ2-3	NA
CATTDVGTGHNEQFF	TGTGCCACCACCGATGTAGGGACAGGACACAATGAGCAGTTCTTC	TRBD1	TRBV24-1	TRBJ2-1	NA
CASRAGTSSTDTQYF	TGTGCCAGCAGGGCCGGGACTAGCAGCACAGATACGCAGTATTTT	TRBD2	TRBV27	TRBJ2-3	few
CSPDTRGHLNTEAFF	TGCAGTCCCGACACCAGGGGACACCTGAACACTGAAGCTTTCTTT	NA	TRBV20-1	TRBJ1-1	NA
CASSVANSYNEQFF	TGTGCCAGCAGCGTAGCTAATAGCTACAATGAGCAGTTCTTC	NA	TRBV9	TRBJ2-1	NA